One TCR beta chain is described in this entry. It has no known antigen specificity. Per-nucleotide qualities are absent, and no much larger clonotype sits a single base away. This sample is part of a study of memory CD4+ T cells and cytomegalovirus serostatus (dated by TCRdb to the late 2010s). With respect to the entire study: The cohort comprised roughly 35 healthy Belgian adults, 9 CMV seropositive and around 24 CMV seronegative. CD4+ memory TCRbeta repertoires of a Belgian cohort with known cytomegalovirus serostatus were sequenced in order to replicate a published TCR-based CMV serostatus classifier.

A FACSAria II was used to sort memory CD4+ T cells, defined as single viable CD3+CD4+CD8-CD45RO+ cells. CMV serostatus was determined using a Roche Elecsys assay that detects serum IgG against CMV pp150, pp28, p38 and p52. Following thawing, total CD4+ T cells were enriched through positive selection using CD4 magnetic microbeads. The samples came from a different study that was designed specifically to examine the CD4+ T cell memory repertoire. Peripheral blood mononuclear cells were isolated and cryopreserved according to standard operating procedures, and serum was stored at -80 degrees C. CD3-PerCP (BW264/56), CD4-APC (RPA-T4), CD45RO-PE (UCHT1) and CD8-Pacific Orange (3B5) antibodies were used for staining, and non-viable cells were excluded with Sytox blue. What the study reported, not specific to this receptor: Among the 150 to 200 previously reported CMV-associated TCRbeta sequences, some 67 showed up in the CD4+ memory repertoires, with each one found in between one and five individuals. Only CD4+CD45RO+ memory cells were sequenced, unlike the original study, which covered naive and memory CD4+ and CD8+ populations. Results were interpreted as suggesting that the CMV-associated TCR signature is largely present in the CD4+ memory repertoire. On the Belgian cohort, the classifier built on the original framework reached a median bootstrapped AUC of almost 0.96, with a 95% CI of 0.76-1.00. For predicting CMV serostatus, the median bootstrapped AUC was approximately 0.96 using the original framework and around 0.91 using a US-trained random forest.

The Quick-DNA Microprep Kit was used to extract genomic DNA from the sorted cells. TCRbeta DNA was amplified with the immunoSEQ hsTCRbeta kit following the manufacturer's protocol. TCRbeta libraries were sequenced on an Illumina MiSeq instrument. The study's processing was this. Once out-of-frame sequences had been removed, some 2 million distinct TCRbeta sequences were left, which works out to an average of roughly 70,000 per individual. Two values were used to score each individual: the count of fewer than 200 previously reported CMV-associated TCRbeta sequences and the total count of productive distinct TCRbeta sequences. A beta-binomial model was reimplemented in Python, and scikit-learn random forests with default parameters were trained on data from the US cohort. Classifier performance on the Belgian cohort was reported as the median AUC with percentile confidence intervals calculated over 10,000 bootstrap iterations. TCRdb carries this immuneACCESS record with in-frame sequences only. Its versions omit some clonotypes, under half of them owing to an unresolved V gene in the studies checked, with the rest unexplained. V and J calls and clone size follow that table, whereas D and trimming were derived from the DNA. The sample table contains 40,000 or so clones; only one count was recorded for 75% to 80% of them. The ten largest clones add up to 0.6% to 0.9% of the sample.

Reading the germline V gene (reference sequence) gives CDR1 LNHDA and CDR2 SQIVND. Measured from the cysteine to the phenylalanine, the CDR3 is 12 residues long. Only the CDR3 portion is preserved as DNA: 36 bases, with reading frame beginning at the first base. V and J lose 5 bases and 6 bases, and a span of 9 bases separates them. This TCR was sampled from an adult in good health and CMV-seronegative. The chain uses TRBV19 and TRBJ2-3; the D element might be TRBD1 or TRBD2, as each aligns at 5 bases. Sequenced material: memory CD4+ T cells from blood. This receptor carries the CDR3 CASSEGWDTQYF. The sequence in DNA is TGTGCCAGTAGTGAGGGGTGGGATACGCAGTATTTT.